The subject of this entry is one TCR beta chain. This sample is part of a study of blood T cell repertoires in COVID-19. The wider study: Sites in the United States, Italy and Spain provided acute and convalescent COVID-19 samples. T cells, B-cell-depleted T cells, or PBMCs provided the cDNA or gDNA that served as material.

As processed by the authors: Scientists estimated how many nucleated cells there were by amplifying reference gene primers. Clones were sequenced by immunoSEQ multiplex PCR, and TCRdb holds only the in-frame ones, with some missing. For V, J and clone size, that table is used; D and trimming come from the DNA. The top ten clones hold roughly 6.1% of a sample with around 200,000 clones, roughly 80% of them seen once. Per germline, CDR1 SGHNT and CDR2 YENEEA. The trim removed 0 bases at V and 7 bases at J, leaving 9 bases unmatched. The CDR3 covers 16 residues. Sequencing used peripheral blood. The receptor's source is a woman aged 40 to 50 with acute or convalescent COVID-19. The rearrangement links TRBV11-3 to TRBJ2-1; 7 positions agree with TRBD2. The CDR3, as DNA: TGTGCCAGCAGCTTAGATTGGGGGGAGGGAGAAAATGAGCAGTTCTTC. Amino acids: CASSLDWGEGENEQFF.